The clone carrying this T cell receptor (beta chain) was found many times. Antigen: not known. These data originate in a study of CD8 T cells in ankylosing spondylitis. The CDR3 loop spans 14 amino acids. V was pared by 7 bases and J by 7 bases, with 12 bases of the junction left unmatched. Looked up from germline, CDR1 is SQVTM and CDR2 is ANQGSEA. Each TCR beta library was made by quantitative 5'-RACE that incorporated molecular barcodes. From the 5' RACE reads, TCRdb called clonotypes with MiXCR, one entry per CDR3 protein. The sample has hundreds of thousands of distinct CDR3 sequences; roughly 25% are singletons. Notes on the study in general: Certain motif variants had earlier appeared in reactive arthritis synovial fluid and blood. Reportedly, disease-linked clones are significantly enriched in ankylosing spondylitis patients' matched synovial fluid.

The origin of this receptor is a male donor with ankylosing spondylitis or in good health (not recorded which). The V and J genes are TRBV29-1 and TRBJ2-1, with 8 nucleotides matching TRBD2. Material: blood, either unsorted or a sorted T cell fraction (not recorded which). CDR3 sequence reads: CSAGGEGPRNEQFF. Here the CDR3 DNA reads TGCAGCGCGGGGGGGGAGGGCCCCCGGAATGAGCAGTTCTTC.